This T cell receptor (beta chain) was observed in a study of regulatory T cells in long-lasting Graves disease. With iRepertoire HTBI primers and Arm-PCR of CDR3 regions, TCR beta libraries were built. One entry per CDR3 protein, called by TCRdb with MiXCR from the multiplex PCR reads. Of 350,000 to 500,000 distinct CDR3 sequences listed, 11% to 15% are singletons. Time point in this sample: newly diagnosed GD, antithyroid drugs for less than 3 months. Researchers made the TCR library from RNA that was extracted from PBMCs. This clonotype was counted many times. What it binds is not known. Germline assignment: CDR1 SGHVS and CDR2 FQNEAQ. The J segment lost 0 bases and the V segment lost 5 bases, leaving 13 bases of the junction unmatched. This CDR3 comprises 17 residues. Notes on the study in general: Under persistent disease, TRBV28, TRBJ1-2 and TRBJ2-5 were used preferentially.

A further study also used this sample, focusing on T cells in Graves' hyperthyroidism and ophthalmopathy. Per that paper: Stable disease denoted Graves' hyperthyroidism without ophthalmopathy progression within 18 months. TCR CDR3 regions were first amplified by RT-PCR with HTBI primers. Most thyroid clonotypes that were expanded above 0.001 also turned up in blood.

Source: peripheral blood mononuclear cells (PBMCs), taken at new diagnosis, from a patient treated with antithyroid drugs. This sequence joins TRBV7-8 and TRBJ2-7; 7 positions match TRBD1. The TCR comes from a woman between 50 and 59 years old with Graves disease. CDR3 nucleotide sequence: TGTGCCAGCAGCCCGCAATTTTCGGGACAGTTCTCCTACGAGCAGTACTTC. It yields the protein CASSPQFSGQFSYEQYF.